This T cell receptor beta chain was recovered during a study of CD8+ T cells in alopecia areata. At the level of the study: Among treated patients, oral tofacitinib was administered at 5 to 10 mg twice daily.

Sequencing templates came from extracted RNA that was reverse transcribed into cDNA. Profiling relied on immunoSEQ multiplex PCR, and the TCRdb table lists in-frame clones only, not all of them. The profile covers 35,000 to 45,000 clones, with over 85% appearing a single time and 18% taken by the ten largest. Study-wide results and limits: Scalp lesions, especially in alopecia totalis/universalis, had higher clonality than normal scalp.

Documented treatment: oral pan-JAK inhibitor, 5-10 mg twice daily. Researchers picked out CD4+ and CD8+ T cells from PBMCs by sorting. A single count supports this clone. Its cognate antigen is unknown. This specimen includes other DNA sequences encoding the same CDR3. The CDR3 length is 18 residues. Trimming took off 1 base at V and 3 bases at J, with 22 bases between the two ends. Germline lookup yields CDR1 SGHAT and CDR2 FQNNGV. The chain uses TRBV11-2 and TRBJ2-7; D is unresolved. The TCR sequence derives from a human donor with alopecia areata. The starting material was CD8+ T cells sorted from blood, obtained at week 24, from a patient treated with tofacitinib. The CDR3 protein is CASSLVSWPRELNYEQYF. CDR3 nucleotides: TGTGCCAGCAGCTTAGTGAGCTGGCCCCGAGAGCTAAACTACGAGCAGTACTTC.